A single sample gave rise to the 20 T cell receptor beta chains below, sequenced in a study of tissue T cells after allogeneic stem cell transplantation. Time point indicated: mouse harvest day 7 after allogeneic transplant. Each mouse received 10^7 T-cell-depleted marrow cells plus 10^6 splenic CD5+ T cells by tail vein. The table came from immunoSEQ multiplex PCR; TCRdb's copy has only in-frame clones and leaves some out. The table includes 5,500 to 7,000 clones, over 35% detected once. Sequencing input: gut tissue. These receptors all stem from a female BALB/c mouse given C57BL/6 T cells with graft-versus-host disease after an allogeneic hematopoietic cell transplant.

This clone has a handful of counts. Gene names refer to mouse genes. The read terminates 1 residue before the CDR3 end, so the remaining end is supplied by the germline J gene. The rearrangement links TRBV23 to TRBJ1-1; whether TRBD1, the table's D call, matches the DNA was not checked. Germline V gene lookup returns CDR1 KGHTA and CDR2 FQNQQP. The CDR3 loop spans 14 amino acids. CDR3 loop: CSSSRQGDSTEVFF. CDR3 DNA (partial): TGCTCCAGCAGTCGACAGGGCGATAGCACAGAAGTCTTC.

Concerning this clone: All gene names here are mouse names. The read ends 1 residue shy of where the CDR3 ends; the end is completed using the germline J gene. The chain carries TRBV15 and TRBJ2-2; tentatively, D is TRBD1 (5 bases). Trimming left V 3 bases short and J 3 bases short, with 8 bases between. This CDR3 spans 14 amino acids. Germline CDR1 SGHND, CDR2 FRSKSL. This chain's CDR3 is CASSFAGHTGQLYF. Partial CDR3 DNA: TGTGCCAGCAGTTTCGCAGGGCACACCGGGCAGCTCTAC.

This clone came up a few times. Any gene name here is a mouse gene name. The read finishes 1 residue shy of the CDR3 end, and the germline J gene is used to complete it. This sequence joins TRBV17 and TRBJ2-7; 8 bases align to TRBD1. Germline V gives CDR1 MNHDT, CDR2 YYDKIL. Unmatched junction bases numbered 16, after V lost 8 bases and J lost 4 bases. The CDR3 contains 16 residues. This chain's CDR3 is CASPSLNRGISYEQYF. The sequenced part of the CDR3 DNA is TGTGCTAGCCCTTCCCTAAACAGGGGGATCTCATATGAACAGTAC. The whole variable domain, filled in from reference TRBV17 and TRBJ2-7, reads DTTVKQNPRYKLARVGKPVNLICSQTMNHDTMYWYQKKPNQAPKLLLFYYDKILNREADTFEKFQSSRPNNSFCSLYIGSAGLEYSAMYLCASPSLNRGISYEQYFGPGTRLTVL.

Points on this clone: Gene labels here are mouse ones. Read data end 1 residue before the CDR3 end; the end is taken from the germline J gene. The gene calls are TRBV12-1 and TRBJ2-7; D is undetermined. The CDR3 is 12 amino acids. Germline loops: CDR1 SGHSN, CDR2 HYEKVE. Trimming shortened V by 0 bases and J by 4 bases, and 6 bases separated the two germline ends. The CDR3 DNA, read in part, is TGTGCCAGCTCTCTCGACAAATATGAACAGTAC. Amino acid sequence: CASSLDKYEQY. The entire CDR3 sequence reads CASSLDKYEQYF.

This clone appeared a few times. Gene names and germline refer to mouse. Coverage ceases 1 residue before the CDR3 finishes, and the germline J gene fills in the end. The chain links TRBV23 to TRBJ2-7; the D call of TRBD2 is as the table states it, not checked on the DNA. The CDR3 totals 14 residues. CDR1 KGHTA and CDR2 FQNQQP come from the germline V gene. The CDR3: CSSSQRTGGYEQYF. Incomplete CDR3 DNA: TGCTCCAGCAGTCAAAGAACTGGGGGGTATGAACAGTAC.

Turning to this clone: Gene and germline names: mouse. The read terminates 1 residue ahead of where the CDR3 ends, so the germline J gene completes it. J is TRBJ2-2 and V is TRBV13-2; possible D gene TRBD1, 8 bases. The CDR3 totals 17 residues. Germline V gene data show CDR1 as NNHNN and CDR2 as SYGAGS (reference sequence). V gave up 3 bases and J gave up 6 bases, with 21 bases separating them. The DNA read from the CDR3 is TGTGCCAGCGGTGTCGTCAACAGGGGGGGGAACCCCGGGCAGCTCTAC. Its translation: CASGVVNRGGNPGQLY. The CDR3 in full is CASGVVNRGGNPGQLYF.

A note on this clone: Mouse gene names apply. The read ends 1 residue before the CDR3 terminus; that terminus is restored from the germline J gene. The chain employs TRBV26 and TRBJ1-1, with D possibly TRBD1 on 5 matching bases. The CDR3 contains 12 residues. CDR1 and CDR2 from the germline V gene are KGHPV and FQNQEV (reference sequence). Trimming left V 2 bases short and J 4 bases short, with 5 bases between. CDR3 loop: CASSLQGTEVFF. The covered CDR3 bases are TGTGCCAGCAGTCTGCAGGGCACAGAAGTCTTC.

As regards this clone: Gene names are mouse gene names. Read coverage stops 1 residue before the CDR3 terminus; the germline J gene supplies the remainder. The chain uses TRBV14 and TRBJ2-1, with 7 bases matching TRBD2. The V and J ends lost 0 bases and 3 bases, in that order; junction bases with no gene match: 0. This CDR3 is 14 amino acids long. In germline, CDR1 is SGHDT, CDR2 FRDEAV. The covered CDR3 bases are TGTGCCAGCAGTTTCTGGGGGGGCTATGCTGAGCAGTTC. It specifies CASSFWGGYAEQF. The CDR3 in its entirety is CASSFWGGYAEQFF. Full variable domain (outside the CDR3, taken from reference TRBV14 and TRBJ2-1): EAGVTQSPRYAVLQEGQAVSFWCDPISGHDTLYWYQQPRDQGPQLLVYFRDEAVIDNSQLPSDRFSAVRPKGTNSTLKIQSAKQGDTATYLCASSFWGGYAEQFFGPGTRLTVL.

As for this clone: Gene names follow the mouse nomenclature. Read sequence stops 1 residue before the CDR3 end, and the germline J gene provides the missing end. V gene TRBV23 combines with J gene TRBJ2-5; the table's D gene call, TRBD1, was not cross checked with the DNA. Germline lookup yields CDR1 KGHTA and CDR2 FQNQQP. This CDR3 is 14 amino acids long. CDR3 DNA (partial): TGCTCCAGCAGTCAATCAGTCATCCAAGACACCCAGTAC. It is translated as CSSSQSVIQDTQY. The full CDR3 protein reads CSSSQSVIQDTQYF.

A word on this clone: Gene names and germline refer to mouse. The read comes to an end 1 residue before the CDR3 does, leaving the germline J gene to fill in the end. The chain couples TRBV20 to TRBJ2-2; no clear D. Germline loops: CDR1 GFQATS, CDR2 STVNSAI. The CDR3 runs 14 residues. Trimming removed 0 bases at V and 0 bases at J, with 5 bases between. The covered CDR3 bases are TGTGGTGCTAGGGACAGAACAAACACCGGGCAGCTCTAC. It codes for CGARDRTNTGQLY. The CDR3 as a whole reads CGARDRTNTGQLYF.

Regarding this clone: Gene names are mouse gene names. The CDR3 end falls 1 residue outside the read, so it is completed with the germline J gene. This chain links TRBV15 with TRBJ2-4; D gene ambiguous. Per the germline V gene, CDR1 is SGHND and CDR2 is FRSKSL. The CDR3 is made up of 13 amino acids. Trimming removed 3 bases from V and 1 base from J, with 5 bases in between. The CDR3 loop is CASSFGGQNTLYF. The CDR3 DNA, read in part, is TGTGCCAGCAGTTTCGGCGGTCAAAACACCTTGTAC. The full variable domain, its missing parts supplied by reference TRBV15 and TRBJ2-4, is DAGVTQTPRHEVAEKGQTIILKCEPVSGHNDLFWYRQTKIQGLELLSYFRSKSLMEDGGAFKDRFKAEMLNSSFSTLKIQPTEPKDSAVYLCASSFGGQNTLYFGAGTRLSVL.

Details on this clone: Germline and genes here are mouse. The CDR3 is cut off 1 residue early in the read; its end comes from the germline J gene. The chain recombines TRBV17 with TRBJ2-2, with 13 bases lining up with TRBD2. The V gene end was trimmed by 3 bases and the J gene end by 4 bases; junction bases not matched to a gene: 2. The CDR3 is made up of 16 amino acids. Germline values: CDR1 MNHDT, CDR2 YYDKIL. The CDR3 loop is CASSRDWGGVTGQLYF. The CDR3 DNA, read in part, is TGTGCTAGCAGTAGGGACTGGGGGGGCGTCACCGGGCAGCTCTAC.

This clone was seen only a few times. Each gene name is a mouse one. The CDR3 end falls 1 residue outside the read, so it is completed with the germline J gene. The chain uses TRBV12-2 and TRBJ2-2; D is uncertain. Looked up from germline, CDR1 is SGHLS and CDR2 is HYDKME. This CDR3 region has 14 residues. Trimming left V 1 base short and J 3 bases short, with 8 bases between. The CDR3 protein is CASSLQWDTGQLYF. Incomplete CDR3 DNA: TGTGCCAGCTCTCTACAGTGGGACACCGGGCAGCTCTAC.

This clone is medium-sized (0.01 to 0.1%) in the sample. Germline and genes here are mouse. The sequenced fragment ends 1 residue before the CDR3 boundary, so the rest is inferred from the germline J gene. The V call is TRBV1, the J call TRBJ1-2, with D possibly TRBD1 on 6 matching bases. The germline CDR1 and CDR2 sequences are NSQYPW and LRSPGD (reference sequence). The CDR3 has 14 residues. V was trimmed by 4 bases and J by 0 bases, leaving 9 bases between them. CDR3 protein: CTCSGQGTNSDYTF. CDR3 DNA (partial): TGCACCTGCAGTGGTCAGGGGACAAACTCCGACTACACC.

A word on this clone: The gene names here belong to mouse. The CDR3 goes on 1 residue after the read ends, and that part is filled in from the germline J gene. This chain links TRBV16 with TRBJ1-1; perhaps TRBD1 as D (6 bases). CDR3 length: 14 residues. V shed 1 base and J shed 4 bases, with 10 bases lying between them. The V gene's germline CDR1 is SGHSA and CDR2 FRNQAP. The CDR3 protein is CASSLVGGGTEVFF. CDR3 DNA, as far as it was read: TGTGCAAGCAGCTTAGTGGGAGGGGGCACAGAAGTCTTC. Full variable domain (remainder filled in from reference TRBV16 and TRBJ1-1): NAGVIQTPRHKVTGKGQEATLWCEPISGHSAVFWYRQTIVQGLEFLTYFRNQAPIDDSGMPKERFSAQMPNQSHSTLKIQSTQPQDSAVYLCASSLVGGGTEVFFGKGTRLTVV.

A few counts support this clone. Mouse gene names and germline throughout. Read data end 1 residue before the CDR3 end; the end is taken from the germline J gene. The chain couples TRBV26 to TRBJ1-6; no reliable D call. TRBJ1-6 has ORF status, its function being uncertain. CDR1 and CDR2 from the germline V gene are KGHPV and FQNQEV (reference sequence). V lost 2 bases and J lost 5, with 4 bases in between. The CDR3 extends over 13 amino acids. CDR3 amino acids: CASSLGHNSPLYF. The part of the CDR3 DNA that was read is TGTGCCAGCAGTCTGGGACATAATTCGCCCCTCTAC.

Points on this clone: These gene names are mouse names. The read terminates 1 residue before the CDR3 end, so the remaining end is supplied by the germline J gene. This chain joins TRBV12-2 and TRBJ2-5; TRBD1 matches 11 bases. CDR3 length equals 13 residues. V lost 4 bases to trimming and J lost 8 bases; unmatched junction nucleotides: 4. The germline V gene has CDR1 SGHLS and CDR2 HYDKME. The CDR3 sequence: CASSQGQGGTQYF. The DNA read from the CDR3 is TGTGCCAGCTCCCAGGGACAGGGGGGCACCCAGTAC. Supplemented by reference TRBV12-2 and TRBJ2-5, the full variable domain reads NSGVVQSPRYIIKGKGERSILKCIPISGHLSVAWYQQTQGQELKFFIQHYDKMERDKGNLPSRFSVQQFDDYHSEMNMSALELEDSAVYFCASSQGQGGTQYFGPGTRLLVL.

Of note for this clone: Gene names follow the mouse nomenclature. The sequenced CDR3 bases are TGCACCTGCAGTGCAGATGGCTGGGGGGGGTATGAACAGTAC. Encoded protein: CTCSADGWGGYEQY. Given in full, the CDR3 is CTCSADGWGGYEQYF. The V call is TRBV1, the J call TRBJ2-7; 9 bases map to TRBD2. The sequenced fragment ends 1 residue before the CDR3 boundary, so the rest is inferred from the germline J gene. Looked up from germline, CDR1 is NSQYPW and CDR2 is LRSPGD (reference sequence). J gave up 4 bases and V 0 bases, and 4 bases lay outside the gene matches. The CDR3 is made up of 15 amino acids.

This clone was seen only a few times. Gene labels here are mouse ones. The read gets to within 1 residue of the CDR3 end, and the germline J gene fills in the rest. The V gene is TRBV3, the J gene TRBJ2-7, with 12 nucleotides matching TRBD1. CDR3 length equals 13 residues. With V trimmed by 4 bases and J by 7 bases, 2 bases remained unmatched. Germline V gene sequence: CDR1 SNHLY, CDR2 FYNGKV (reference sequence). The DNA read from the CDR3 is TGTGCCAGCAGCTGGGACAGGGGGCGCGAACAGTAC. Its protein is CASSWDRGREQY. In full, the CDR3 reads CASSWDRGREQYF.

Notes on this clone: Mouse gene names and germline throughout. The CDR3 extends 1 residue past the end of the read, so its final part is completed from the germline J gene. This sequence joins TRBV19 and TRBJ2-7; 10 nucleotides match TRBD2. V shed 3 bases, J shed 3 bases, and the junction held 3 bases outside the gene matches. Germline V gene sequence: CDR1 FNHDT, CDR2 SITEND (reference sequence). This CDR3 has 14 amino acids. The CDR3: CASSKTGGRYEQYF. The part of the CDR3 DNA that was read is TGTGCCAGCAGTAAGACTGGGGGGCGCTATGAACAGTAC.